Each of the 10 T cell receptor beta chains below was sequenced from the same sample in a study of CD8 T cells in ankylosing spondylitis. Overall study findings and caveats: A motif in TCR beta, a set of fewer than ten highly homologous variants, appeared characteristic of ankylosing spondylitis blood.

MiXCR was run by TCRdb on the 5' RACE reads, yielding one entry per CDR3 protein. Of hundreds of thousands of distinct CDR3 sequences listed, more than 25% are singletons. These receptors have no identified antigens. The sequenced material came from blood, either unsorted or a sorted T cell fraction (not recorded which). The receptor set was obtained from a male donor with ankylosing spondylitis.

Concerning this clonotype itself: An end of the junction does not agree with germline; a read error may underlie this. The chain recombines TRBV20-1 with TRBJ2-5; D is undetermined. The CDR3 is made up of 13 amino acids. Germline V gene data show CDR1 as DFQATT and CDR2 as SNEGSKA (reference sequence). This CDR3 is CSARRSDQGTQYF. CDR3 nucleotide sequence: TGCAGTGCTAGAAGGTCAGACCAAGGGACCCAGTACTTC.

The chain joins TRBV7-9 to TRBJ1-4; no reliable D call. V shed 5 bases and J shed 0 bases, with 10 bases lying between them. CDR3 length: 15 amino acids. Germline loops: CDR1 SEHNR, CDR2 FQNEAQ (reference sequence). The CDR3 sequence is CASSPMAATNEKLFF. The CDR3 bases are TGTGCCAGCAGCCCGATGGCGGCAACTAATGAAAAACTGTTTTTT.

The CDR3 is CASSYYRGYEQYF. The CDR3 region has the DNA TGTGCCAGCAGCTACTACAGGGGGTACGAGCAGTACTTC. The chain links TRBV7-2 to TRBJ2-7; TRBD1 matches at 8 bases. The germline V gene has CDR1 SGHTA and CDR2 FQGNSA. V was pared by 4 bases and J by 4 bases, with 3 bases of the junction left unmatched. The CDR3 runs 13 residues.

This chain connects TRBV13 to TRBJ2-3; no clear D gene. This CDR3 region has 14 residues. Germline CDR1 PRHDT, CDR2 FYEKMQ (reference sequence). The V gene lost 2 bases and the J gene lost 3 bases, with 9 bases spanning the gap. Here the CDR3 reads CASSLPPRTDTQYF. The CDR3 nucleotides are TGTGCCAGCAGCTTACCCCCTAGGACAGATACGCAGTATTTT.

This chain connects TRBV2 to TRBJ2-7; 10 bases fit TRBD1. With V trimmed by 10 bases and J by 6 bases, 6 bases remained unmatched. Germline V CDR1 and CDR2: SNHLY, FYNNEI. This CDR3 is built from 12 residues. The CDR3 loop is CATRDRGLEQYV. In DNA form, the CDR3 reads TGTGCCACCCGGGACAGGGGCCTCGAGCAGTACGTC.

In this sample, this clonotype turned up a few times. The chain joins TRBV11-3 to TRBJ2-5; 10 nucleotides match TRBD2. Germline V CDR1 and CDR2: SGHNT, YENEEA. There are 17 residues in the CDR3. With 5 bases clipped from V and 5 bases from J, the junction kept 14 bases outside the gene matches. CDR3 nucleotide sequence: TGTGCCAGCAGCCGGGGGGTAGCGGGAGGTCGGAAGGAGACCCAGTACTTC. Amino acids: CASSRGVAGGRKETQYF.

Only a few counts were recorded for this clonotype. The V call is TRBV12-3 or TRBV12-4, the J call TRBJ2-4; TRBD2 agrees at 8 bases. V gave up 6 bases and J gave up 7 bases; unmatched junction bases: 11. The CDR3 is 15 residues long. In DNA, the CDR3 is TGTGCCAGCAGCCCCAGCGGGAGCGGTGGGAACATTCAGTACTTC. Protein sequence: CASSPSGSGGNIQYF.

The chain uses TRBV19 and TRBJ2-1; 9 positions match TRBD2. Germline CDR1 reads LNHDA; CDR2 reads SQIVND (reference sequence). The CDR3 covers 14 residues. The V and J ends lost 7 bases and 7 bases, in that order; junction bases with no gene match: 8. The CDR3 is CASIGTSIVNEQFF. CDR3 nucleotide sequence: TGTGCCAGTATCGGGACTAGCATAGTGAATGAGCAGTTCTTC.

A few counts support this clonotype. The chain recombines TRBV2 with TRBJ2-7; D perhaps matches TRBD2 (7 bases). V lost 9 bases and J lost 0, with 15 bases in between. There are 14 residues in the CDR3. The germline gives CDR1 SNHLY, CDR2 FYNNEI. The CDR3 region is CASLGGRNSYEQYF. As DNA, the CDR3 is TGTGCCAGTCTGGGGGGGCGGAACTCCTACGAGCAGTACTTC.

The chain combines TRBV20-1 with TRBJ1-6; possibly TRBD1 for D (6 bases). Germline CDR1 is DFQATT and CDR2 is SNEGSKA (reference sequence). Trimming removed 2 bases from V and 7 bases from J, with 12 bases in between. This CDR3 comprises 14 residues. In DNA, the CDR3 is TGCAGTGCTAGAAGGATAGGGGGAAATTCACCCCTCCACTTT. This encodes CSARRIGGNSPLHF.